This T cell receptor beta chain was observed in a study of T cells in Graves' hyperthyroidism and ophthalmopathy. The source material, RNA transcripts, was used to amplify TCR beta CDR3 regions. An initial round of RT-PCR targeting the TCR CDR3 relied on the HTBI primer set. Via MiXCR, TCRdb re-called the multiplex PCR reads, giving one row per CDR3 protein. The table includes around 430,000 distinct CDR3 sequences, about 15% detected once. With V trimmed by 4 bases and J by 0 bases, 3 bases remained unmatched. The germline V gene encodes CDR1 DFQATT and CDR2 SNEGSKA (reference sequence). The CDR3 spans 14 residues. Calling Graves' hyperthyroidism stable meant ophthalmopathy did not progress within 18 months.

The chain joins TRBV20-1 to TRBJ2-4, with 7 bases matching TRBD1. The sequenced sample was blood. This sequence originates from a woman in her twenties or thirties with Graves' hyperthyroidism. The CDR3 nucleotides are TGCAGTGCTATAACAGGGGCAGCCAAAAACATTCAGTACTTC. It codes for CSAITGAAKNIQYF.